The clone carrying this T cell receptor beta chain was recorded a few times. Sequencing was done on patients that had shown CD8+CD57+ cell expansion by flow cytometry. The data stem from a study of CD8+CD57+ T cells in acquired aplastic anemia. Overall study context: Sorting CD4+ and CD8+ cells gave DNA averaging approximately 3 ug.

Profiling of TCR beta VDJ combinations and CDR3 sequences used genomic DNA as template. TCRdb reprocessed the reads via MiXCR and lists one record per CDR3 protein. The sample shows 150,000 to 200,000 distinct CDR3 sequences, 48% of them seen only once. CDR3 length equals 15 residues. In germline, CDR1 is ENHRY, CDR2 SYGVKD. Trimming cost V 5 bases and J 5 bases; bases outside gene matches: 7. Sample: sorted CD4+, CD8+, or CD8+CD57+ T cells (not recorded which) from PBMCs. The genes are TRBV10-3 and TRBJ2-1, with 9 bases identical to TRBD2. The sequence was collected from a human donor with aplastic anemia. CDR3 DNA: TGTGCCATCAGTAAGACTAGCGGAAAAGACAATGAGCAGTTCTTC. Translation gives CAISKTSGKDNEQFF.